Below, one T cell receptor beta chain is given with its context. No cognate antigen has been identified for it. Per-base qualities were not stored, and no clone one base away is much larger. The CDR3 has 14 amino acids, counting the end cysteine and phenylalanine. The read is trimmed to its CDR3 DNA, 42 bases read in frame from base 1. CDR1 and CDR2 were assigned from the germline V gene (reference sequence) as LGHDT and YNNKEL. V and J are truncated by 0 bases and 6 bases respectively, leaving an intervening sequence of 11 bases. Collaborating institutions collected whole blood in K2EDTA tubes following their own protocols. For TCRbeta analysis, collaborator samples were shipped as frozen whole blood, as isolated PBMCs, or as DNA extracted from either sample type. The immunoSEQ Assay, a bias-controlled multiplex PCR, was used to amplify TCRbeta CDR3 regions from genomic DNA. The paper's data handling went like this. Nucleated cell counts per sample were estimated from amplification of reference gene primers within the assay. Sequence reads were collapsed and filtered to measure the absolute abundance of every unique TCRbeta CDR3 rearrangement. For each sample, productive Simpson clonality was calculated as the square root of Simpson's diversity index across productive rearrangements. Not all clones reach the TCRdb copy of this immuneACCESS table, which keeps in-frame sequences only. Checked studies attribute under half of the gap to unresolved V genes and leave the rest unexplained. The DNA gave D and trimming, while V, J and clone size come from that table. This sample has roughly 100,000 clones in its table, and roughly 81% of those were observed once. About 10% of the sample is held by the ten biggest clonotypes.

The record originates from a study of blood T cell repertoires in COVID-19 (TCRdb year 2020). About the study as a whole: The collaborator samples originated in the United States, Italy and Spain and spanned the acute and convalescent phases of COVID-19. The prospective study material was composed of cDNA or gDNA derived from T cells, B-cell-depleted T cells, or PBMCs. The dataset comprised deeply sampled blood TCRbeta repertoires from subjects exposed to, actively infected with, or recovered from COVID-19. The repertoires were made available in a free public database intended to serve as a resource for research on the immune response to SARS-CoV-2. The samples were drawn from two sources: the first 160 participants of the ongoing ImmuneRACE study, and 1,000 to 1,500 subjects contributed by 6 global collaborators. Sample metadata almost always included a de-identified subject ID, COVID-19 status, age in years and sex. Where available, HLA class I and class II types were taken from metadata supplied by the sample provider and were not determined by assay-based typing.

The paper as a whole reports these results and caveats: The amount of clinical and demographic metadata varied by source and participant and was provided uncurated.

The clonotype comes from a middle-aged man with active or convalescent COVID-19. What was sequenced was peripheral blood. Recombination linked TRBV3-1 (or the pseudogene TRBV3-2) to TRBJ2-5; matching of 6 bases hints at TRBD1 as the D gene. The CDR3 protein sequence reads: CASSQEGAGKTQYF. The sequenced DNA is TGTGCCAGCAGCCAAGAGGGGGCCGGGAAGACCCAGTACTTC.